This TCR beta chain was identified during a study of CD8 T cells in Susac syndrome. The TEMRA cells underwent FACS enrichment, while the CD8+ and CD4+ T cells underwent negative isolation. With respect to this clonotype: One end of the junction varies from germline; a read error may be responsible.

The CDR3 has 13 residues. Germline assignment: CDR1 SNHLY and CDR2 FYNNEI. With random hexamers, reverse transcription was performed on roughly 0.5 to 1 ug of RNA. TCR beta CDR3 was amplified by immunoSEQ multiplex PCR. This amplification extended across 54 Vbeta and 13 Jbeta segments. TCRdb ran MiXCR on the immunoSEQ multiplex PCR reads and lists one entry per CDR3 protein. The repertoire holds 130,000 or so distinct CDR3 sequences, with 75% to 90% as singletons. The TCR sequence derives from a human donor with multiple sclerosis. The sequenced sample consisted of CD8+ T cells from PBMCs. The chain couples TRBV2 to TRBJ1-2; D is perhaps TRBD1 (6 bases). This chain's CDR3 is CASSDGQPYGHTF. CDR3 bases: TGTGCCAGCAGCGATGGACAGCCCTATGGCCACACCTTC. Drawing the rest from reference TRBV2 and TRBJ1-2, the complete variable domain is EPEVTQTPSHQVTQMGQEVILRCVPISNHLYFYWYRQILGQKVEFLVSFYNNEISEKSEIFDDQFSVERPDGSNFTLKIRSTKLEDSAMYFCASSDGQPYGHTFGSGTRLTVV.